One sample yielded the 29 T cell receptor beta chains listed below, sequenced in a study of blood T cell repertoires in COVID-19 (dated by TCRdb to the early 2020s). Library prep was done by the immunoSEQ multiplex PCR assay. The table was pulled from immuneACCESS by TCRdb, which kept in-frame rearrangements only. Such tables lose some clones; where checked, under half of the loss comes from unresolved V genes, and the rest has no known cause. Across this sample there are 45,000 to 60,000 clones, with roughly four fifths seen only once. The biggest ten clones account for around 8.2% of the sample. Specimen: peripheral blood. The receptors stem from a woman of 80 years or more with acute or convalescent COVID-19.

J is TRBJ1-1 and V is TRBV7-6, with D possibly matching TRBD1 (6 bases). The V and J ends lost 5 bases and 6 bases respectively, with 19 bases between them. This CDR3 contains 15 residues. Germline V gives CDR1 SGHVS, CDR2 FNYEAQ. The CDR3 DNA sequence: TGTGCCAGCAGCCGAACCGGGACATATAAACCTGAAGCTTTCTTT. Translated, it gives CASSRTGTYKPEAFF.

This clone has only one observation. The chain employs TRBV2 and TRBJ2-5; 13 bases align to TRBD2. J was trimmed by 5 bases and V by 7 bases; bases with no gene match: 1. This CDR3 is built from 13 residues. Germline V CDR1 and CDR2: SNHLY, FYNNEI. The CDR3 loop reads CASKLAGGETQYF. CDR3 coding DNA: TGTGCCAGCAAACTAGCGGGGGGGGAGACCCAGTACTTC.

The chain combines TRBV6-5 with TRBJ1-1; D gene uncertain. CDR1 is MNHEY and CDR2 is SVGAGI in the germline V gene. The length of the CDR3 is 13 residues. V shed 6 bases and J shed 5 bases, with 13 bases lying between them. CDR3 nucleotides: TGTGCCAGCAGGCCGTCTGGAGTAACTGAAGCTTTCTTT. Translation gives CASRPSGVTEAFF.

This chain connects TRBV24-1 to TRBJ2-5; TRBD1 might be the D (6 bases). The CDR3 runs to 16 residues. Germline CDR1 and CDR2: KGHDR and SFDVKD. Trimming shortened V by 4 bases and J by 4 bases, and 18 bases separated the two germline ends. The CDR3 loop reads CATSDSGHSKGETQYF. As DNA, the CDR3 is TGTGCCACCAGTGACTCGGGACATAGCAAGGGAGAGACCCAGTACTTC.

The rearrangement uses TRBV19 and TRBJ1-5, with D perhaps matching TRBD1 (5 bases). V dropped 5 bases and J dropped 6 bases, with 11 bases sitting between them. The germline V gene has CDR1 LNHDA and CDR2 SQIVND (reference sequence). The CDR3 spans 13 residues. The CDR3 sequence is CASSGADFQPQHF. In DNA, the CDR3 is TGTGCCAGTAGTGGGGCAGATTTTCAGCCCCAGCATTTT.

J is TRBJ2-1 and V is TRBV5-4; TRBD1 is a possible D gene (6 bases). The CDR3 contains 13 residues. V was clipped by 0 bases and J by 9 bases, with 10 bases between them. Per the germline V gene, CDR1 is SGHNT and CDR2 is YYREEE (reference sequence). DNA of the CDR3: TGTGCCAGCAGCTTGGGCCAGGGGACTGAGCAGTTCTTC. Protein: CASSLGQGTEQFF.

The gene calls are TRBV28 and TRBJ2-7; TRBD1 agrees at 8 bases. V lost 9 bases and J lost 4; bases outside the gene matches: 8. Germline loops: CDR1 MDHEN, CDR2 SYDVKM. The CDR3 contains 13 residues. The CDR3 DNA reads TGTGCCAGTGGACAGGGTCTTGGTTACGAGCAGTACTTC. This encodes CASGQGLGYEQYF. Together with reference TRBV28 and TRBJ2-7, the CDR3 gives the full variable domain: DVKVTQSSRYLVKRTGEKVFLECVQDMDHENMFWYRQDPGLGLRLIYFSYDVKMKEKGDIPEGYSVSREKKERFSLILESASTNQTSMYLCASGQGLGYEQYFGPGTRLTVT.

The rearrangement uses TRBV11-3 and TRBJ2-7, with 10 bases identical to TRBD2. Germline CDR1 is SGHNT and CDR2 is YENEEA. The CDR3 sequence is 15 residues long. The ends lost 5 bases at V and 2 bases at J; junction bases unmatched: 6. The CDR3 here is CASSPAGGPPYEQYF. The CDR3 bases are TGTGCCAGCAGCCCAGCGGGGGGGCCTCCCTACGAGCAGTACTTC.

CDR3 in DNA: TGCGCCAGCAGCGCGATTCTCGGAGGGACTGAAGCTTTCTTT. This translates into CASSAILGGTEAFF. The chain couples TRBV5-1 to TRBJ1-1; D unclear. Germline CDR1 SGHRS, CDR2 YFSETQ. Trimming pared 4 bases from V and 5 bases from J, leaving 15 bases between. The CDR3 extends over 14 amino acids. Full variable domain (missing parts from reference TRBV5-1 and TRBJ1-1): KAGVTQTPRYLIKTRGQQVTLSCSPISGHRSVSWYQQTPGQGLQFLFEYFSETQRNKGNFPGRFSGRQFSNSRSEMNVSTLELGDSALYLCASSAILGGTEAFFGQGTRLTVV.

The rearrangement joins TRBV5-8 to TRBJ2-5; 8 nucleotides match TRBD1. The CDR3 has 13 amino acids. After removal of 7 bases from V and 7 bases from J, the junction contained 9 bases not matched to a gene. The germline gives CDR1 SGHTS, CDR2 YDEGEE. The CDR3 coding sequence is TGTGCCAGCTGTCGGGAACAGGGGGGGACCCAGTACTTC. Translation gives CASCREQGGTQYF.

The chain couples TRBV7-6 to TRBJ2-3, with D tentatively TRBD1 (7 bases). The CDR3 loop spans 16 amino acids. Germline loops: CDR1 SGHVS, CDR2 FNYEAQ. Trimming shortened V by 5 bases and J by 1 base, and 16 bases separated the two germline ends. The CDR3 DNA sequence: TGTGCCAGCAGCCCCCAGCAGGGGGGAGGCACAGATACGCAGTATTTT. It codes for CASSPQQGGGTDTQYF.

V is TRBV7-2 and J is TRBJ1-2; TRBD1 might be the D (6 bases). The CDR3 runs 14 residues. Germline V gene sequence: CDR1 SGHTA, CDR2 FQGNSA. Trimming pared 1 base from V and 3 bases from J, leaving 9 bases between. The CDR3, as DNA: TGTGCCAGCAGCTTAGATAACAGGGACTATGGCTACACCTTC. Encoded protein: CASSLDNRDYGYTF.

V is TRBV15 and J is TRBJ2-1; a possible D gene is TRBD2 (6 bases). Germline V CDR1 and CDR2: LNHNV, YYDKDF (reference sequence). V gave up 0 bases and J gave up 12 bases, with 21 bases separating them. This CDR3 has 16 amino acids. The CDR3 is CATSRDMASATFVQFF. The CDR3 DNA sequence: TGTGCCACCAGCAGAGATATGGCTAGCGCTACATTTGTGCAGTTCTTC.

This chain joins TRBV18 and TRBJ2-7, with TRBD1 identical over 10 bases. This CDR3 has 15 residues. The germline V gene encodes CDR1 KGHSH and CDR2 LQKENI. V gave up 3 bases and J gave up 2 bases; unmatched junction bases: 4. This chain's CDR3 is CASSPDRGHTYEQYF. CDR3 DNA sequence: TGTGCCAGCTCACCTGACAGGGGGCACACCTACGAGCAGTACTTC.

The V gene is TRBV3-1 (or the pseudogene TRBV3-2), the J gene TRBJ1-2; no firm D call. The CDR3 is 15 amino acids. The V and J ends lost 5 bases and 2 bases respectively, with 15 bases between them. Germline loops: CDR1 LGHDT, CDR2 YNNKEL (reference sequence). CDR3 DNA: TGTGCCAGCAGCTCCCTCGGCCGGGAGAACTATGGCTACACCTTC. Translating gives CASSSLGRENYGYTF.

The chain employs TRBV12-3 or TRBV12-4 and TRBJ1-5, with 9 bases identical to TRBD1. The CDR3 has 13 residues. J lost 6 bases, V lost 6 bases, and 3 bases had no gene match. CDR3 DNA: TGTGCCAGCAGGGGGGGACAGGGTCAGCCCCAGCATTTT. Protein: CASRGGQGQPQHF.

The rearrangement uses TRBV12-3 or TRBV12-4 and TRBJ2-7; no definite D call. This CDR3 has 13 residues. V lost 4 bases and J 5 bases, leaving 12 bases between the germline ends. In nucleotides, the CDR3 is TGTGCCAGCAGTTCATCCGCAGTGAACGAGCAGTACTTC. Translating gives CASSSSAVNEQYF.

The J gene is TRBJ1-1, the V gene TRBV7-8, with TRBD1 as a possible D gene (5 bases). Per the germline V gene, CDR1 is SGHVS and CDR2 is FQNEAQ. The CDR3 runs to 16 residues. V lost 5 bases and J 4 bases, leaving 20 bases between the germline ends. The CDR3 region is CASSPRRAGAGTEAFF. In DNA form, the CDR3 reads TGTGCCAGCAGCCCCCGGAGGGCCGGGGCGGGCACTGAAGCTTTCTTT. Full variable domain (missing parts from reference TRBV7-8 and TRBJ1-1): GAGVSQSPRYKVAKRGQDVALRCDPISGHVSLFWYQQALGQGPEFLTYFQNEAQLDKSGLPSDRFFAERPEGSVSTLKIQRTQQEDSAVYLCASSPRRAGAGTEAFFGQGTRLTVV.

This clone was seen a few times. This chain connects TRBV10-1 to TRBJ2-4, with D maybe TRBD2 (5 bases). The CDR3 covers 15 residues. Trimming shortened V by 3 bases and J by 6 bases, and 15 bases separated the two germline ends. Germline V lookup: CDR1 WNHNN, CDR2 SYGVQD (reference sequence). This CDR3 is CASSDSRDKLNIQYF. Written as DNA, the CDR3 is TGCGCCAGCAGTGATTCCCGGGATAAACTAAACATTCAGTACTTC.

The chain employs TRBV6-6 and TRBJ2-3, with TRBD2 matching over 10 bases. With 6 bases clipped from V and 2 bases from J, the junction kept 2 bases outside the gene matches. Germline V CDR1 and CDR2: MNHNY, SVGAGI (reference sequence). The CDR3 covers 14 residues. The CDR3 sequence: CASRTSGFTDTQYF. CDR3 nucleotide sequence: TGTGCCAGCAGGACTAGCGGGTTCACAGATACGCAGTATTTT.

This rearrangement joins TRBV6-5 to TRBJ2-1, with D possibly matching TRBD1 (5 bases). Germline values: CDR1 MNHEY, CDR2 SVGAGI. CDR3 length: 12 amino acids. V gave up 2 bases and J gave up 7 bases, with 6 bases separating them. CDR3 in amino acids: CASSYQGNEQFF. In DNA, the CDR3 is TGTGCCAGCAGTTACCAGGGTAATGAGCAGTTCTTC.

The chain uses TRBV4-1 and TRBJ2-7; 7 positions agree with TRBD2. Trimming took 1 base from V and 5 from J; bases not matched to a gene: 17. The V gene's germline CDR1 is MGHRA and CDR2 YSYEKL. The CDR3 runs to 18 residues. CDR3 nucleotide sequence: TGCGCCAGCAGCCAAGTAGAGGCCAGGAGGAGCGGGAATAACGAGCAGTACTTC. Encoded protein: CASSQVEARRSGNNEQYF.

The chain has TRBV19 and TRBJ2-1, with 12 bases that match TRBD1. Trimming removed 4 bases from V and 4 bases from J; junction bases left unmatched: 8. The germline V gene has CDR1 LNHDA and CDR2 SQIVND (reference sequence). This CDR3 has 17 amino acids. In nucleotides, the CDR3 is TGTGCCAGTAGTAGGTCCGGGACAGGGGGCGGATACAATGAGCAGTTCTTC. This gives the protein CASSRSGTGGGYNEQFF.

The sample holds a few counts of this clone. V is TRBV4-1 and J is TRBJ2-1, with TRBD2 matching 16 bases. Germline CDR1 reads MGHRA; CDR2 reads YSYEKL. V lost 3 bases to trimming and J lost 7 bases; unmatched junction nucleotides: 3. This CDR3 has 16 amino acids. The CDR3: CASSQGTSGRGNEQFF. The CDR3 DNA reads as TGCGCCAGCAGCCAGGGGACTAGCGGGAGGGGGAATGAGCAGTTCTTC.

This chain uses TRBV5-4 with TRBJ2-7, with 9 bases that match TRBD1. The CDR3 has 18 residues. Germline V gene sequence: CDR1 SGHNT, CDR2 YYREEE (reference sequence). After removal of 4 bases from V and 3 bases from J, the junction contained 17 bases not matched to a gene. The CDR3 loop reads CASSPGQGSRDSRYEQYF. For the CDR3, the DNA is TGTGCCAGCAGCCCAGGACAGGGGTCAAGAGACAGTCGCTACGAGCAGTACTTC.

The V and J genes are TRBV10-1 and TRBJ1-4; D remains unclear. Between the trimmed V and J ends, which lost 3 bases and 9 bases, there was a span of 8 bases. The CDR3 consists of 12 residues. The V gene's germline CDR1 is WNHNN and CDR2 SYGVQD (reference sequence). The CDR3 region is CASSDHEKKLFF. In nucleotides, the CDR3 is TGCGCCAGCAGTGACCATGAGAAAAAACTGTTTTTT.

The DNA of the CDR3 is TGTGCCAGTAGTAGATTGAGGGAAGCTTTCTTT. Amino acid sequence: CASSRLREAFF. This chain uses TRBV19 with TRBJ1-1; D not resolved. With 4 bases removed from V and 8 bases from J, the gap between germline ends came to 8 bases. CDR3 length: 11 residues. Per the germline V gene, CDR1 is LNHDA and CDR2 is SQIVND (reference sequence). Full variable domain (missing parts from reference TRBV19 and TRBJ1-1): DGGITQSPKYLFRKEGQNVTLSCEQNLNHDAMYWYRQDPGQGLRLIYYSQIVNDFQKGDIAEGYSVSREKKESFPLTVTSAQKNPTAFYLCASSRLREAFFGQGTRLTVV.

This clone was observed once. This chain links TRBV15 with TRBJ1-4, with TRBD1 identical over 10 bases. This CDR3 is 17 amino acids long. CDR1 and CDR2 from the germline V gene are LNHNV and YYDKDF (reference sequence). The J segment lost 4 bases and the V segment lost 5 bases, leaving 10 bases of the junction unmatched. CDR3: CATSPRTGGYINEKLFF. The CDR3 DNA reads as TGTGCCACCAGCCCTCGGACAGGGGGTTACATTAATGAAAAACTGTTTTTT.

This chain links TRBV3-1 (or the pseudogene TRBV3-2) with TRBJ2-7, with 8 bases lining up with TRBD2. Trimming at V came to 1 base and at J to 1 base, leaving 0 bases not matched to a gene. Germline CDR1 LGHDT, CDR2 YNNKEL (reference sequence). The CDR3 consists of 14 residues. The CDR3 DNA is TGTGCCAGCAGCCAAGGACTAGCGTCCTACGAGCAGTACTTC. Translating it yields CASSQGLASYEQYF.